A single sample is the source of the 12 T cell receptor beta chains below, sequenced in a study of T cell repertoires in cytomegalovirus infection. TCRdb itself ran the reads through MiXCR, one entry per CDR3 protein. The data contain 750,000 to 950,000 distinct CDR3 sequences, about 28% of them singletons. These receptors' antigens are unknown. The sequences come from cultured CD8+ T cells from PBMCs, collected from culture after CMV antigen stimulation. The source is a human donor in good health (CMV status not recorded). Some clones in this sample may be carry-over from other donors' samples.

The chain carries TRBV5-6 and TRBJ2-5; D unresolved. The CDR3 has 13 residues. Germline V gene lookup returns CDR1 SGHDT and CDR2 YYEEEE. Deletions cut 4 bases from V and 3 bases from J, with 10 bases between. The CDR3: CASSAAPEETQYF. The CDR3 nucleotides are TGTGCCAGCAGCGCTGCCCCAGAAGAGACCCAGTACTTC.

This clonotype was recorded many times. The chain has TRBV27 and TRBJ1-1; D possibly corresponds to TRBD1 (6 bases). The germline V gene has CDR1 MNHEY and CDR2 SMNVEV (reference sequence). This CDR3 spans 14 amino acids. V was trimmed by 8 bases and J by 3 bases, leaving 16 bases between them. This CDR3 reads CASYPTGTYTEAFF. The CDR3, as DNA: TGTGCCAGCTACCCTACAGGGACATACACTGAAGCTTTCTTT.

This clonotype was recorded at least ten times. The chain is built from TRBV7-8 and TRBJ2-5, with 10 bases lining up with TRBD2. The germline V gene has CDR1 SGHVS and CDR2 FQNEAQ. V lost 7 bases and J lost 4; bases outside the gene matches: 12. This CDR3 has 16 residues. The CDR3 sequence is CASIQPPWTSGETQYF. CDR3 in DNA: TGTGCCAGCATCCAACCCCCTTGGACTAGCGGAGAGACCCAGTACTTC.

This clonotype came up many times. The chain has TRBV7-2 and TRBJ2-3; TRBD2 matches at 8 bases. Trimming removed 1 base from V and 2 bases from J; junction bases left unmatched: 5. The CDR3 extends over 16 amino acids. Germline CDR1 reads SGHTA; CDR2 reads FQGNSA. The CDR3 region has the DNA TGTGCCAGCAGCTTAGTAGCGGGGACTCTCACAGATACGCAGTATTTT. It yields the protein CASSLVAGTLTDTQYF.

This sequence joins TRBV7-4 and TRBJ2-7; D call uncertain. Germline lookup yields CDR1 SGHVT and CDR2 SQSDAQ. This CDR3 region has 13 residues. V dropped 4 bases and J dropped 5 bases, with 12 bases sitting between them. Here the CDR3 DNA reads TGTGCCAGCAGCTACATGACGGGTCACGAGCAGTACTTC. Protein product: CASSYMTGHEQYF.

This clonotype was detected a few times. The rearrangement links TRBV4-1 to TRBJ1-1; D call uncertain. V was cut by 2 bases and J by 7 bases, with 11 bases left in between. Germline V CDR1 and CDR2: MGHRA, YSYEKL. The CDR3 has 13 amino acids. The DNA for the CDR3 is TGCGCCAGCAGCCAATATGATTGGGGTGAAGCTTTCTTT. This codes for CASSQYDWGEAFF.

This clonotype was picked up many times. The CDR3, as DNA: TGTGCCAGCAGCTTAGGGACAACAGGGGAGGACACTGAAGCTTTCTTT. Amino acid sequence: CASSLGTTGEDTEAFF. The chain couples TRBV7-6 to TRBJ1-1; 7 bases match TRBD1. Germline CDR1 is SGHVS and CDR2 is FNYEAQ. With V trimmed by 1 base and J by 3 bases, 8 bases remained unmatched. The CDR3 length is 16 residues.

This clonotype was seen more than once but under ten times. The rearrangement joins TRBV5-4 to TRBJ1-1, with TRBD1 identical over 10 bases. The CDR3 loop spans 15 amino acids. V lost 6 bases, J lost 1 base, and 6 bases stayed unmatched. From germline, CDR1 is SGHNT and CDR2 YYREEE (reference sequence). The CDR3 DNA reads TGTGCCAGCACCGGGACAGGGGCCCAGAACACTGAAGCTTTCTTT. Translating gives CASTGTGAQNTEAFF.

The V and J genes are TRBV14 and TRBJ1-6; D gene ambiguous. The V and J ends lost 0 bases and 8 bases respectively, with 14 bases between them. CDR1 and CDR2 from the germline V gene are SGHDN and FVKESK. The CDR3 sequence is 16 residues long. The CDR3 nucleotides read TGTGCCAGCAGCCAAGATGGGAAGGGAGGTGATTCACCCCTCCACTTT. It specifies CASSQDGKGGDSPLHF.

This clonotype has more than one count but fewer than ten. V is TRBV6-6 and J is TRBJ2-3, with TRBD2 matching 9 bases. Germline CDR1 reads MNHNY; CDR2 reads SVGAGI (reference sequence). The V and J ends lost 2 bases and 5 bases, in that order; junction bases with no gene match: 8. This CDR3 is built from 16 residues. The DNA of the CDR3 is TGTGCCAGCAGTTACCCCCGAGGCGGGGGGGAAGATACGCAGTATTTT. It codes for CASSYPRGGGEDTQYF.

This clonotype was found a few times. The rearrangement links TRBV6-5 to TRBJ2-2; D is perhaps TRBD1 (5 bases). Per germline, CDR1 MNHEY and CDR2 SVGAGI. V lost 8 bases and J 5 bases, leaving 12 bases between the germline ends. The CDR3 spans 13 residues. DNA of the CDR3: TGTGCCAGCCCGGACATACGGACCGGGGAGCTGTTTTTT. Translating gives CASPDIRTGELFF.

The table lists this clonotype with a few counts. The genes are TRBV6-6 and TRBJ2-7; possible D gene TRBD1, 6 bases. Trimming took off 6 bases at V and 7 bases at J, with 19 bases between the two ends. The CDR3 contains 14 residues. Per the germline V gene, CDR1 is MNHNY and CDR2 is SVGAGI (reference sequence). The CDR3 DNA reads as TGTGCCAGCAGGGGGGCTCGGGCTGTCGGTGAGCAGTACTTC. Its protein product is CASRGARAVGEQYF.